A selection of T cell receptor beta chains follows, all from one sample in a study of cytomegalovirus exposure and HLA in healthy donors. Assay used: immunoSEQ multiplex PCR; TCRdb lists only in-frame clones, some missing. Of 57,000 or so clones in the sample, roughly 96% were seen once. The sample taken for sequencing was PBMCs. These receptors originate from a man aged 18-30 years in good health and CMV-seronegative. Both conserved end residues are part of each CDR3. The order of the fields is D gene, J gene, V gene, CDR3 length, clone size, CDR3 DNA, CDR3 protein. A D gene is named only where the DNA matches it firmly. Rows may omit the clone size; those that give it use once, few, many or a size class.

D: -
J: TRBJ2-1
V: TRBV5-1
length: 15
size: -
DNA: TGCGCCAGCAGCTCACAGATCCCAAGCTACAATGAGCAGTTCTTC
CDR3: CASSSQIPSYNEQFF

D: TRBD1
J: TRBJ1-5
V: TRBV6-5
length: 15
size: -
DNA: TGTGCCAGCAGTTACTCGACAGGGGTAAATCAGCCCCAGCATTTT
CDR3: CASSYSTGVNQPQHF

D: -
J: TRBJ2-6
V: TRBV4-1
length: 14
size: -
DNA: TGCGCCAGCTCCCGGGGCTCTGGGGCCAACGTCCTGACTTTC
CDR3: CASSRGSGANVLTF

D: -
J: TRBJ2-1
V: TRBV4-3
length: 14
size: -
DNA: TGCGCCAGCAGCCAACTCTCGGGATCCAATGAGCAGTTCTTC
CDR3: CASSQLSGSNEQFF

D: TRBD1
J: TRBJ2-1
V: TRBV9
length: 15
size: -
DNA: TGTGCCAGCAGCGTAAAGGGACAGGGGTACAATGAGCAGTTCTTC
CDR3: CASSVKGQGYNEQFF

D: TRBD1
J: TRBJ2-7
V: TRBV28
length: 15
size: -
DNA: TGTGCCAGCAGATCTCTAAGGGGGCTTGCCTACGAGCAGTACTTC
CDR3: CASRSLRGLAYEQYF

D: -
J: TRBJ2-1
V: TRBV11-2
length: 12
size: -
DNA: TGTGCCAGCAGTTCGACTGTTAATGAGCAGTTCTTC
CDR3: CASSSTVNEQFF

D: TRBD1
J: TRBJ2-7
V: TRBV9
length: 13
size: -
DNA: TGTGCCAGCAGCGATACAGGGGGCAACGAGCAGTACTTC
CDR3: CASSDTGGNEQYF

D: -
J: TRBJ2-7
V: TRBV28
length: 14
size: -
DNA: TGTGCCAGCAGTTTAGTCGGGATCTCCTACGAGCAGTACTTC
CDR3: CASSLVGISYEQYF

D: -
J: TRBJ2-1
V: TRBV4-2
length: 15
size: -
DNA: TGTGCCAGCAGCCAAGAAGCGAGCTCCTACAATGAGCAGTTCTTC
CDR3: CASSQEASSYNEQFF

D: -
J: TRBJ2-4
V: TRBV5-1
length: 16
size: -
DNA: TGCGCCAGCAGCTTGTCGGCAGGGCTAGCCAAAAACATTCAGTACTTC
CDR3: CASSLSAGLAKNIQYF

D: TRBD1
J: TRBJ1-2
V: TRBV7-2
length: 18
size: -
DNA: TGTGCCAGCAGCGGGACCTCCCGGGACAGAGAAACTAACTATGGCTACACCTTC
CDR3: CASSGTSRDRETNYGYTF

D: -
J: TRBJ2-3
V: TRBV9
length: 15
size: once
DNA: TGTGCCAGCAGCGCCCTGGGGAGCCCCCCAGATACGCAGTATTTT
CDR3: CASSALGSPPDTQYF

D: TRBD2
J: TRBJ2-7
V: TRBV2
length: 15
size: -
DNA: TGTGCCAGCAGGGGACTAGCGGGAGGGCCTCTCGAGCAGTACTTC
CDR3: CASRGLAGGPLEQYF

D: TRBD2
J: TRBJ2-1
V: TRBV13
length: 14
size: -
DNA: TGTGCCAGCAGCTTAAGAACGGGAGGCTTTGAGCAGTTCTTC
CDR3: CASSLRTGGFEQFF

D: TRBD1
J: TRBJ2-7
V: TRBV5-1
length: 16
size: -
DNA: TGCGCCAGCAGCTTGGCCCCCGTCGACAGGGCCCACGAGCAGTACTTC
CDR3: CASSLAPVDRAHEQYF

D: TRBD2
J: TRBJ2-7
V: TRBV5-1
length: 14
size: -
DNA: TGCGCCAGCAGCTTCACTAGCGGGAGGTACGAGCAGTACTTC
CDR3: CASSFTSGRYEQYF

D: -
J: TRBJ2-2
V: TRBV28
length: 12
size: -
DNA: TGTGCCAGCAGTTTCGACACCGGGGAGCTGTTTTTT
CDR3: CASSFDTGELFF

D: -
J: TRBJ1-1
V: TRBV10-1
length: 15
size: -
DNA: TGCGCCAGCAGTGCCGGGACACTTGGGAACACTGAAGCTTTCTTT
CDR3: CASSAGTLGNTEAFF

D: -
J: TRBJ1-5
V: TRBV28
length: 16
size: -
DNA: TGTGCCAGCAGTCTAGACAGGACTTATAGCAATCAGCCCCAGCATTTT
CDR3: CASSLDRTYSNQPQHF

D: -
J: TRBJ1-2
V: TRBV29-1
length: 14
size: -
DNA: TGCAGCGTTGATAAGGGAGGGGATGGCTATGGCTACACCTTC
CDR3: CSVDKGGDGYGYTF

D: -
J: TRBJ1-2
V: TRBV20-1
length: 11
size: -
DNA: TGCAGTGCTAATGGGGCGCTTGGCTACACCTTC
CDR3: CSANGALGYTF

D: TRBD1
J: TRBJ2-5
V: TRBV25-1
length: 13
size: -
DNA: TGTGCCAGCGATCCGGGACAGGGGGCGACCCAGTACTTC
CDR3: CASDPGQGATQYF

D: -
J: TRBJ2-7
V: TRBV6-5
length: 12
size: -
DNA: TGTGCCACCGGCCCAGGGTGGGGCGAGCAGTACTTC
CDR3: CATGPGWGEQYF

D: -
J: TRBJ2-3
V: TRBV28
length: 18
size: -
DNA: TGTGCCAGCAGTTTTCACCGCGACAGTTCCTCTAGCACAGATACGCAGTATTTT
CDR3: CASSFHRDSSSSTDTQYF

D: -
J: TRBJ2-7
V: TRBV7-2
length: 16
size: few
DNA: TGTGCCAGCAGCTTCCTTCGCGGTAGACCCCCGGACGAGCAGTACTTC
CDR3: CASSFLRGRPPDEQYF

D: TRBD2
J: TRBJ2-1
V: TRBV9
length: 15
size: -
DNA: TGTGCCAGCAGCCCAATAGCGGGAGGGTACAATGAGCAGTTCTTC
CDR3: CASSPIAGGYNEQFF

D: -
J: TRBJ2-1
V: TRBV7-9
length: 14
size: -
DNA: TGTGCCAGCAGCTACCGCCTGCCGGGAAATGAGCAGTTCTTC
CDR3: CASSYRLPGNEQFF

D: -
J: TRBJ2-3
V: TRBV5-4
length: 14
size: -
DNA: TGTGCCAGCAGCTTGGCCGAGGGCACAGATACGCAGTATTTT
CDR3: CASSLAEGTDTQYF

D: TRBD1
J: TRBJ1-1
V: TRBV28
length: 15
size: -
DNA: TGTGCCAGCAGTTCCGGACAGGGTTGGTCCACTGAAGCTTTCTTT
CDR3: CASSSGQGWSTEAFF

D: -
J: TRBJ2-3
V: TRBV14
length: 15
size: -
DNA: TGTGCCAGCAGCCAAGGACGTCAGGCCACAGATACGCAGTATTTT
CDR3: CASSQGRQATDTQYF

D: -
J: TRBJ2-7
V: TRBV4-1
length: 13
size: -
DNA: TGCGCCAGCAGCCACTCATTCGGGTACGAGCAGTACTTC
CDR3: CASSHSFGYEQYF

D: TRBD2
J: TRBJ2-5
V: TRBV28
length: 16
size: -
DNA: TGTGCCAGCAGTTTCCCCAGCGGGAGATGGGAAGAGACCCAGTACTTC
CDR3: CASSFPSGRWEETQYF

D: TRBD2
J: TRBJ2-3
V: TRBV2
length: 15
size: -
DNA: TGTGCCAGCAGTGACGGGGGGTACCGCACAGATACGCAGTATTTT
CDR3: CASSDGGYRTDTQYF

D: -
J: TRBJ1-1
V: TRBV2
length: 9
size: -
DNA: TGTGCCAGCGGGGGCGAAGCTTTCTTT
CDR3: CASGGEAFF

D: TRBD2
J: TRBJ2-7
V: TRBV7-8
length: 19
size: -
DNA: TGTGCCAGCAGCCCACTGCTGGACAGACTAGCGGGTTACTCCTACGAGCAGTACTTC
CDR3: CASSPLLDRLAGYSYEQYF

D: -
J: TRBJ2-6
V: TRBV11-2
length: 19
size: -
DNA: TGTGCCAGCAGCTCGGGGGGCACCGGTGAGACCACCGGGGCCAACGTCCTGACTTTC
CDR3: CASSSGGTGETTGANVLTF

D: TRBD2
J: TRBJ2-3
V: TRBV9
length: 13
size: -
DNA: TGTGCCAGCAGCGTAGAACTAGCGGATACGCAGTATTTT
CDR3: CASSVELADTQYF

D: -
J: TRBJ2-7
V: TRBV28
length: 15
size: few
DNA: TGTGCCAGCAGTTCTACAGGGTATAGGACCTACGAGCAGTACTTC
CDR3: CASSSTGYRTYEQYF

D: TRBD2
J: TRBJ2-1
V: TRBV9
length: 16
size: -
DNA: TGTGCCAGCAGCGGGCTCGGGCTAGCGGGAGGCAATGAGCAGTTCTTC
CDR3: CASSGLGLAGGNEQFF

D: -
J: TRBJ1-2
V: TRBV6-1
length: 13
size: -
DNA: TGTGCCAGCAGAGACAAGATTAACTATGGCTACACCTTC
CDR3: CASRDKINYGYTF

D: TRBD1
J: TRBJ2-1
V: TRBV25-1
length: 15
size: -
DNA: TGTGCCAGCAGTGACCCCGGGACAGGGAGCAGCGAGCAGTTCTTC
CDR3: CASSDPGTGSSEQFF

D: TRBD2
J: TRBJ2-5
V: TRBV4-2
length: 17
size: -
DNA: TGTGCCAGCAGCCAAGATACTAGCGGGAGGGCCCAAGAGACCCAGTACTTC
CDR3: CASSQDTSGRAQETQYF

D: -
J: TRBJ2-2
V: TRBV7-3
length: 16
size: -
DNA: TGTGCCAGCAGCTCCTTTGGGGCCAGGAGCACCGGGGAGCTGTTTTTT
CDR3: CASSSFGARSTGELFF

D: -
J: TRBJ2-7
V: TRBV6-5
length: 12
size: -
DNA: TGTGCCAGCACCCGTCGGCAGGGCGAGCAGTACTTC
CDR3: CASTRRQGEQYF

D: -
J: TRBJ1-3
V: TRBV7-2
length: 15
size: -
DNA: TGTGCCAGCAGCTCACAGGGTTATGCGGGAAACACCATATATTTT
CDR3: CASSSQGYAGNTIYF

D: -
J: TRBJ2-7
V: TRBV5-1
length: 11
size: -
DNA: TGCGCCAGCAGCTCCGGTTCTGAGCAGTACTTC
CDR3: CASSSGSEQYF

D: TRBD1
J: TRBJ2-1
V: TRBV4-3
length: 15
size: -
DNA: TGCGCCAGCAGCCAAGCCGTTCTACAGGGGGATGAGCAGTTCTTC
CDR3: CASSQAVLQGDEQFF

D: -
J: TRBJ1-4
V: TRBV6-6
length: 15
size: -
DNA: TGTGCCAGCAGTTACGAGGACAGAGCTAATGAAAAACTGTTTTTT
CDR3: CASSYEDRANEKLFF

D: TRBD2
J: TRBJ2-5
V: TRBV27
length: 12
size: -
DNA: TGTGCCACCCGCGGGGGGCTGGAGACCCAGTACTTC
CDR3: CATRGGLETQYF

D: -
J: TRBJ2-1
V: TRBV19
length: 13
size: once
DNA: TGTGCCAGTAGTGTCTTGACTAGTAATGAGCAGTTCTTC
CDR3: CASSVLTSNEQFF